The next 25 T cell receptor beta chains were all read from a single sample in a study of T cell responses to AZD1222 COVID-19 vaccine. Profiling relied on immunoSEQ multiplex PCR, and the TCRdb table lists in-frame clones only, not all of them. The repertoire holds tens of thousands of clones, with approximately 86% as singletons. The sample in question was peripheral blood, obtained on day 0 of AZD1222 vaccination. The receptors were gathered from an adult in good health.

This clone was seen more than once but under ten times. The gene calls are TRBV19 and TRBJ1-5; D is undetermined. The CDR3 is 13 amino acids. V lost 0 bases, J lost 7 bases, and 7 bases lay in between. Germline loops: CDR1 LNHDA, CDR2 SQIVND (reference sequence). The CDR3 region is CASSIDGVQPQHF. The CDR3, as DNA: TGTGCCAGTAGTATAGATGGGGTACAGCCCCAGCATTTT.

The rearrangement uses TRBV5-8 and TRBJ2-7, with TRBD1 matching over 11 bases. Germline CDR1 reads SGHTS; CDR2 reads YDEGEE. With V trimmed by 0 bases and J by 1 base, 9 bases remained unmatched. This CDR3 has 18 amino acids. The CDR3 region has the DNA TGTGCCAGCAGCTTGGTTCGGGACAGGGGGGTTGTTTCCTACGAGCAGTACTTC. Translating it yields CASSLVRDRGVVSYEQYF. The full variable domain, rest sourced from reference TRBV5-8 and TRBJ2-7, is EAGVTQSPTHLIKTRGQQATLRCSPISGHTSVYWYQQALGLGLQFLLWYDEGEERNRGNFPPRFSGRQFPNYSSELNVNALELEDSALYLCASSLVRDRGVVSYEQYFGPGTRLTVT.

The J gene is TRBJ2-7, the V gene TRBV25-1; unclear D gene. Germline lookup yields CDR1 MGHDK and CDR2 SYGVNS. The ends were cut back, 2 bases at V and 2 bases at J, with 4 bases in the middle. This CDR3 has 12 amino acids. CDR3 sequence reads: CASSELPYEQYF. DNA of the CDR3: TGTGCCAGCAGTGAACTCCCCTACGAGCAGTACTTC.

CDR3 in DNA: TGTGCCAGCAGCCTAAGCGGACGCTCCTACGAGCAGTACTTC. It specifies CASSLSGRSYEQYF. The chain is built from TRBV3-1 (or the pseudogene TRBV3-2) and TRBJ2-7, with D perhaps TRBD2 (5 bases). Trimming took 4 bases from V and 0 from J, leaving 10 bases between them. Looked up from germline, CDR1 is LGHDT and CDR2 is YNNKEL (reference sequence). The CDR3 consists of 14 residues.

This clone was picked up a small number of times. The chain employs TRBV20-1 and TRBJ2-2; 13 bases fit TRBD2. The V gene end was trimmed by 3 bases and the J gene end by 6 bases; junction bases not matched to a gene: 4. Germline CDR1 and CDR2: DFQATT and SNEGSKA (reference sequence). This CDR3 has 15 residues. CDR3 sequence: CSASTSGGASGELFF. The DNA for the CDR3 is TGCAGTGCTAGTACTAGCGGGGGGGCCTCCGGGGAGCTGTTTTTT.

The chain joins TRBV18 to TRBJ1-4, with 7 bases lining up with TRBD1. CDR1 and CDR2 (germline): KGHSH, LQKENI. The J segment lost 10 bases and the V segment lost 3 bases, leaving 11 bases of the junction unmatched. The CDR3 spans 15 residues. CDR3 amino acids: CASSPDRRQQLKLFF. The CDR3 region has the DNA TGTGCCAGCTCACCGGACAGGAGACAACAGTTAAAACTGTTTTTT.

V and J are TRBV28 and TRBJ2-7; 12 nucleotides line up with TRBD2. J lost 6 bases, V lost 3 bases, and 6 bases had no gene match. Looked up from germline, CDR1 is MDHEN and CDR2 is SYDVKM. The CDR3 has 15 amino acids. The CDR3 here is CASSFLAGGPGEQYF. In DNA form, the CDR3 reads TGTGCCAGCAGTTTTCTAGCGGGGGGGCCGGGCGAGCAGTACTTC.

The V gene is TRBV7-9, the J gene TRBJ2-3; 15 bases match TRBD2. V was pared by 7 bases and J by 1 base, with 9 bases of the junction left unmatched. The length of the CDR3 is 18 residues. Looked up from germline, CDR1 is SEHNR and CDR2 is FQNEAQ (reference sequence). CDR3 bases: TGTGCCAGCAAGCCGGGACTAGCGGGGGGCCGGGGCACAGATACGCAGTATTTT. Encoded protein: CASKPGLAGGRGTDTQYF.

The chain is built from TRBV7-2 and TRBJ1-1; D is ambiguous. The CDR3 length is 16 residues. The V and J ends lost 4 bases and 0 bases respectively, with 15 bases between them. Germline-derived CDR1 and CDR2 are SGHTA and FQGNSA. For the CDR3, the DNA is TGTGCCAGCAGCTGGAGGCGGGGTTTAATGAACACTGAAGCTTTCTTT. It codes for CASSWRRGLMNTEAFF.

The chain has TRBV3-1 (or the pseudogene TRBV3-2) and TRBJ1-6; 7 positions agree with TRBD1. Trimming removed 4 bases from V and 7 bases from J; junction bases left unmatched: 4. This CDR3 comprises 14 residues. Germline values: CDR1 LGHDT, CDR2 YNNKEL (reference sequence). For the CDR3, the DNA is TGTGCCAGCAGCCTCGGGACAGAGAATTCACCCCTCCACTTT. This translates into CASSLGTENSPLHF.

This sequence joins TRBV6-5 and TRBJ1-6; D unclear. CDR1 MNHEY and CDR2 SVGAGI come from the germline V gene. CDR3 length: 14 amino acids. V was pared by 2 bases and J by 7 bases, with 9 bases between. CDR3 protein: CASSYRGYNSPLHF. The CDR3 DNA follows: TGTGCCAGCAGTTACCGGGGTTACAATTCACCCCTCCACTTT.

This clone turned up a few times. This rearrangement joins TRBV4-3 to TRBJ1-4; the D gene is possibly TRBD1 (6 bases). This CDR3 has 14 residues. Germline V gene sequence: CDR1 LGHNA, CDR2 YSLEER. V was trimmed by 3 bases and J by 14 bases, leaving 19 bases between them. CDR3 nucleotides: TGCGCCAGCAGCCAGGACACGGGGGCCCAGACTCTGTTTTTT. Protein sequence: CASSQDTGAQTLFF.

The rearrangement links TRBV2 to TRBJ2-5, with 7 bases that match TRBD1. V was clipped by 6 bases and J by 4 bases; unmatched bases: 8. Looked up from germline, CDR1 is SNHLY and CDR2 is FYNNEI. This CDR3 has 14 residues. The CDR3 DNA is TGTGCCAGCAGGGAGACAGGGCCAAGAGAGACCCAGTACTTC. As protein: CASRETGPRETQYF.

This rearrangement joins TRBV6-5 to TRBJ2-7, with 7 bases fitting TRBD1. The CDR3 has 15 amino acids. CDR1 and CDR2 (germline): MNHEY, SVGAGI. Losses at the gene ends were 0 bases for V and 7 bases for J; bases not matched to a gene: 9. As DNA, the CDR3 is TGTGCCAGCAGTTACTCCTCAGGGGGAGTTGGAGAGCAGTACTTC. Translated, it gives CASSYSSGGVGEQYF.

This chain links TRBV3-1 (or the pseudogene TRBV3-2) with TRBJ2-2; a weak D match, TRBD1 (5 bases). V was trimmed by 1 base and J by 4 bases, leaving 7 bases between them. This CDR3 region has 14 residues. Germline CDR1 LGHDT, CDR2 YNNKEL (reference sequence). CDR3 region: CASSQAGSTGELFF. The CDR3 bases are TGTGCCAGCAGCCAAGCAGGGTCCACCGGGGAGCTGTTTTTT.

This clone is judged medium-sized (0.01 to 0.1%). The chain carries TRBV18 and TRBJ2-1, with 8 bases lining up with TRBD2. The CDR3 extends over 17 amino acids. Per germline, CDR1 KGHSH and CDR2 LQKENI. With 3 bases clipped from V and 7 bases from J, the junction kept 14 bases outside the gene matches. CDR3: CASSPSGLAGLKNEQFF. CDR3 sequence (DNA): TGTGCCAGCTCACCCTCGGGGCTAGCGGGTTTAAAGAATGAGCAGTTCTTC.

The chain couples TRBV15 to TRBJ2-7; perhaps D is TRBD1 or TRBD2 (5 bases each). CDR1 LNHNV and CDR2 YYDKDF come from the germline V gene (reference sequence). This CDR3 has 15 amino acids. Trimming cost V 3 bases and J 3 bases, with 15 bases left between them. CDR3 sequence: CATSSHGTASYEQYF. The CDR3 nucleotides are TGTGCCACCAGCAGTCATGGGACGGCCAGCTACGAGCAGTACTTC.

The chain combines TRBV2 with TRBJ1-1; D gene ambiguous. Trimming removed 6 bases at V and 1 base at J, with 12 bases between. CDR3 length: 14 residues. CDR1 SNHLY and CDR2 FYNNEI come from the germline V gene. The chain's CDR3 is CASRTAGPNTEAFF. The CDR3 nucleotides read TGTGCCAGCAGAACCGCGGGCCCGAACACTGAAGCTTTCTTT. Supplemented by reference TRBV2 and TRBJ1-1, the full variable domain reads EPEVTQTPSHQVTQMGQEVILRCVPISNHLYFYWYRQILGQKVEFLVSFYNNEISEKSEIFDDQFSVERPDGSNFTLKIRSTKLEDSAMYFCASRTAGPNTEAFFGQGTRLTVV.

In its sample, this clone was seen many times. CDR3 region: CASSNRQGFDYGYTF. CDR3 coding DNA: TGTGCCAGCAGTAATAGACAGGGTTTCGACTATGGCTACACCTTC. The genes are TRBV28 and TRBJ1-2; TRBD1 agrees at 7 bases. CDR1 is MDHEN, CDR2 SYDVKM, per germline. Trimming took 5 bases from V and 3 from J; bases not matched to a gene: 9. The CDR3 totals 15 residues.

This chain links TRBV24-1 with TRBJ1-2; tentative D call: TRBD1 (6 bases). V was pared by 3 bases and J by 4 bases, with 8 bases between. This CDR3 is 13 amino acids long. The V gene's germline CDR1 is KGHDR and CDR2 SFDVKD. CDR3 DNA sequence: TGTGCCACCAGTGATGCAGGGGCCTATGGCTACACCTTC. It yields the protein CATSDAGAYGYTF.

This chain uses TRBV6-5 with TRBJ2-7; D perhaps matches TRBD2 (5 bases). Trimming stripped 4 bases from V and 3 bases from J, with 10 bases between. The CDR3 has 13 residues. Germline-derived CDR1 and CDR2 are MNHEY and SVGAGI. The CDR3 spells CASSFYGNYEQYF. The CDR3 nucleotides are TGTGCCAGCAGTTTTTACGGGAACTACGAGCAGTACTTC.

Only a few counts were recorded for this clone. V usage is TRBV3-1 (or the pseudogene TRBV3-2) and J usage is TRBJ2-4; TRBD1 matches at 9 bases. V shed 1 base and J 5 bases; nucleotides not matched to a gene: 6. The germline V gene has CDR1 LGHDT and CDR2 YNNKEL (reference sequence). This CDR3 has 16 residues. The chain's CDR3 is CASSQVRDRDENIQYF. The CDR3 region has the DNA TGTGCCAGCAGCCAAGTTCGGGACAGGGATGAAAACATTCAGTACTTC.

Many counts were recorded for this clone. This chain joins TRBV19 and TRBJ1-5; D is undetermined. The ends were cut back, 7 bases at V and 3 bases at J, with 16 bases in the middle. Germline V gives CDR1 LNHDA, CDR2 SQIVND (reference sequence). This CDR3 is 15 amino acids long. The DNA for the CDR3 is TGTGCCAGTACTACCAAACAGAGCCACAATCAGCCCCAGCATTTT. It translates to CASTTKQSHNQPQHF.

The rearrangement uses TRBV4-1 and TRBJ1-5, with D possibly matching TRBD1 (6 bases). From germline, CDR1 is MGHRA and CDR2 YSYEKL. Between the trimmed V and J ends, which lost 2 bases and 6 bases, there was a span of 20 bases. There are 17 residues in the CDR3. The CDR3, as DNA: TGCGCCAGCAGCCAACCCTCGAGCCTGGGGGGGCGTCAGCCCCAGCATTTT. It yields the protein CASSQPSSLGGRQPQHF.

The CDR3 coding sequence is TGCGCCAGCGGGACGGCAGGGATGGCCTACGAGCAGTACTTC. It specifies CASGTAGMAYEQYF. The chain is built from TRBV5-1 and TRBJ2-7; D could derive from TRBD1 or TRBD2 (5 bases each). V was shortened by 7 bases and J by 2 bases, with 16 bases between the two germline ends. The CDR3 is 14 amino acids. Germline V gives CDR1 SGHRS, CDR2 YFSETQ.